The 25 T cell receptor beta chains in this list originate from one sample, sequenced in a study of PD-L1 blockade in urothelial cancer. This table comes from immunoSEQ multiplex PCR, and its TCRdb copy is limited to in-frame clones, with some not included. The sample has about 50,000 clones; nearly 90% are singletons. Sequenced here: PBMCs, sampled around atezolizumab (anti-PD-L1) treatment. The receptor source for this set is a man aged 55 to 70 with urothelial cancer.

The chain recombines TRBV9 with TRBJ1-6; no clear D. The V end was cut by 1 base, the J end by 9 bases, with 8 bases between. The CDR3 spans 13 residues. Looked up from germline, CDR1 is SGDLS and CDR2 is YYNGEE. CDR3 nucleotides: TGTGCCAGCAGCGTATCCGCGGGTTCACCCCTCCACTTT. Amino acids: CASSVSAGSPLHF.

The V gene is TRBV10-1, the J gene TRBJ1-2; D may be TRBD1 (6 bases). V lost 3 bases and J lost 0, with 14 bases in between. CDR3 length equals 16 residues. The germline CDR1 and CDR2 sequences are WNHNN and SYGVQD (reference sequence). As DNA, the CDR3 is TGCGCCAGCAGTGAAACGAGGACAGCTACTAACTATGGCTACACCTTC. It is translated as CASSETRTATNYGYTF.

The V and J genes are TRBV5-5 and TRBJ1-2; TRBD1 matches 8 bases. The trim removed 2 bases at V and 6 bases at J, leaving 9 bases unmatched. Germline V CDR1 and CDR2: SGHKS, YYEKEE (reference sequence). CDR3 length equals 15 residues. As DNA, the CDR3 is TGTGCCAGCAGCTTTTTTTCCCAGGGGGCAGATGGCTACACCTTC. It yields the protein CASSFFSQGADGYTF.

The CDR3 region is CASSPNHRAGANVLTF. The CDR3 DNA follows: TGCGCCAGCAGCCCAAACCACAGGGCTGGGGCCAACGTCCTGACTTTC. The V call is TRBV4-3, the J call TRBJ2-6; D perhaps matches TRBD1 (6 bases). Trimming cost V 4 bases and J 2 bases, with 12 bases left between them. This CDR3 spans 16 amino acids. Germline values: CDR1 LGHNA, CDR2 YSLEER.

The chain links TRBV10-3 to TRBJ1-2; no definite D call. The CDR3 is 14 amino acids. V lost 5 bases, J lost 1 base, and 11 bases lay in between. Germline V gene data show CDR1 as ENHRY and CDR2 as SYGVKD. Here the CDR3 reads CAISQEGFNYGYTF. CDR3 DNA sequence: TGTGCCATCAGTCAGGAAGGATTTAACTATGGCTACACCTTC.

This clone appeared once. This chain joins TRBV9 and TRBJ2-1, with 12 bases identical to TRBD2. The J segment lost 8 bases and the V segment lost 0 bases, leaving 9 bases of the junction unmatched. Germline V lookup: CDR1 SGDLS, CDR2 YYNGEE. The CDR3 contains 17 residues. The CDR3 sequence is CASSVGLAGGQVHEQFF. In nucleotides, the CDR3 is TGTGCCAGCAGCGTAGGTCTAGCGGGGGGGCAGGTCCATGAGCAGTTCTTC.

Concerning this clone: One end of the junction is discordant with germline, which a read error may explain. V usage is TRBV9 and J usage is TRBJ1-4; D is ambiguous. This CDR3 comprises 14 residues. Germline CDR1 reads SGDLS; CDR2 reads YYNGEE. DNA of the CDR3: TGTGCCAGCACCGTAGGGCCCCAGAATGAAAAACTGTTTTTT. Amino acid sequence: CASTVGPQNEKLFF. Using reference TRBV9 and TRBJ1-4 for the parts outside the CDR3, the full variable domain is DSGVTQTPKHLITATGQRVTLRCSPRSGDLSVYWYQQSLDQGLQFLIQYYNGEERAKGNILERFSAQQFPDLHSELNLSSLELGDSALYFCASTVGPQNEKLFFGSGTQLSVL.

The chain carries TRBV30 and TRBJ1-1; no clear D. The V and J ends lost 8 bases and 1 base respectively, with 11 bases between them. The length of the CDR3 is 12 residues. The germline V gene encodes CDR1 GTSNPN and CDR2 SVGIG (reference sequence). DNA for the CDR3: TGTGCCGGTCAGGCGAGGAACACTGAAGCTTTCTTT. This encodes CAGQARNTEAFF. Based on the CDR3 plus reference TRBV30 and TRBJ1-1, the full variable domain is SQTIHQWPATLVQPVGSPLSLECTVEGTSNPNLYWYRQAAGRGLQLLFYSVGIGQISSEVPQNLSASRPQDRQFILSSKKLLLSDSGFYLCAGQARNTEAFFGQGTRLTVV.

This clone has a single count. This chain connects TRBV4-1 to TRBJ2-7, with 10 bases that match TRBD2. V lost 4 bases and J lost 3; bases outside the gene matches: 12. This CDR3 is 17 amino acids long. In germline, CDR1 is MGHRA, CDR2 YSYEKL. Here the CDR3 reads CASSRGGAGGQFYEQYF. The CDR3 DNA reads TGCGCCAGCAGCCGGGGGGGAGCGGGGGGGCAATTCTACGAGCAGTACTTC.

The CDR3 bases are TGTGCCAGCAGCTTAAGGCAGGGGTCAGAGACCCAGTACTTC. Protein product: CASSLRQGSETQYF. This chain joins TRBV11-3 and TRBJ2-5; D is perhaps TRBD1 (6 bases). Germline V gene data show CDR1 as SGHNT and CDR2 as YENEEA. Trimming left V 2 bases short and J 4 bases short, with 11 bases between. The CDR3 runs to 14 residues.

This chain joins TRBV19 and TRBJ2-2; TRBD1 aligns across 10 bases. The ends lost 3 bases at V and 7 bases at J; junction bases unmatched: 2. CDR1 is LNHDA, CDR2 SQIVND, per germline (reference sequence). CDR3 size: 14 residues. CDR3 in amino acids: CASSIGTGVGELFF. The CDR3 DNA reads TGTGCCAGTAGTATCGGGACAGGGGTCGGGGAGCTGTTTTTT.

This clone was observed a handful of times. This chain connects TRBV6-1 to TRBJ1-2, with D uncertain. The V end was cut by 2 bases, the J end by 4 bases, with 14 bases between. The V gene's germline CDR1 is MNHNS and CDR2 SASEGT. The CDR3 sequence is 15 residues long. CDR3 sequence reads: CASSESLNSGYGYTF. The CDR3 coding sequence is TGTGCCAGCAGTGAAAGTTTAAACAGCGGCTATGGCTACACCTTC.

This chain links TRBV18 with TRBJ2-2; the match to TRBD1 covers 10 bases. Trimming cost V 4 bases and J 5 bases; bases outside gene matches: 4. This CDR3 comprises 15 residues. Germline CDR1 and CDR2: KGHSH and LQKENI. The CDR3 DNA sequence: TGTGCCAGCTCACTCCGGGACAGGGGTACCGGGGAGCTGTTTTTT. Amino acids: CASSLRDRGTGELFF.

A word on this clone: It is unclear where the CDR3 begins or ends on the DNA, so no DNA is shown, and the CDR3 is as TCRdb lists it. V gene TRBV10-2 combines with J gene TRBJ2-1; the table gives TRBD2 as D, unverified against the DNA. Ends included, the CDR3 has 15 residues. Germline-derived CDR1 and CDR2 are WSHSY and SAAADI. The chain's CDR3 is CASSDFGSGATLRFF.

The chain carries TRBV6-6 and TRBJ2-3; no definite D call. Germline V CDR1 and CDR2: MNHNY, SVGAGI (reference sequence). V gave up 6 bases and J gave up 10 bases, with 11 bases separating them. The CDR3 sequence is 11 residues long. CDR3 amino acids: CASRARGAQYF. CDR3 nucleotide sequence: TGTGCCAGCAGGGCCAGAGGAGCGCAGTATTTT.

The chain couples TRBV19 to TRBJ1-1; the D is unclear. This CDR3 is 14 amino acids long. Trimming pared 3 bases from V and 4 bases from J, leaving 12 bases between. Germline V gene data show CDR1 as LNHDA and CDR2 as SQIVND (reference sequence). CDR3 sequence (DNA): TGTGCCAGTAGTATTCGTGGAGGGTCCACTGAAGCTTTCTTT. Its protein product is CASSIRGGSTEAFF.

The J gene is TRBJ1-4, the V gene TRBV27; D may be TRBD1 (6 bases). Deletions cut 5 bases from V and 1 base from J, with 20 bases between. This CDR3 is 18 amino acids long. CDR1 is MNHEY, CDR2 SMNVEV, per germline (reference sequence). DNA of the CDR3: TGTGCCAGCAGTATTCAGGGGAAACCAACGTTAACTAATGAAAAACTGTTTTTT. It is translated as CASSIQGKPTLTNEKLFF.

V is TRBV27 and J is TRBJ2-3, with 9 bases matching TRBD1. CDR3 size: 15 residues. V lost 6 bases and J lost 3; bases outside the gene matches: 7. CDR1 and CDR2 from the germline V gene are MNHEY and SMNVEV (reference sequence). The CDR3 here is CASRTGQGWTDTQYF. In nucleotides, the CDR3 is TGTGCCAGCAGAACAGGACAGGGGTGGACAGATACGCAGTATTTT.

V usage is TRBV6-5 and J usage is TRBJ1-1; the D gene is possibly TRBD1 (5 bases). Germline V CDR1 and CDR2: MNHEY, SVGAGI. The CDR3 consists of 14 residues. The V end lost 4 bases, the J end lost 4 bases, and 13 bases lay between the germline ends. CDR3 loop: CASSFKGQITEAFF. The CDR3 region has the DNA TGTGCCAGCAGTTTTAAAGGACAAATCACTGAAGCTTTCTTT.

This sequence joins TRBV27 and TRBJ2-3; TRBD1 matches 8 bases. The CDR3 covers 15 residues. J was trimmed by 3 bases and V by 5 bases; bases with no gene match: 7. Germline CDR1 is MNHEY and CDR2 is SMNVEV (reference sequence). The CDR3 DNA follows: TGTGCCAGCAGTCACAAACAGGGGGTTACAGATACGCAGTATTTT. Its protein is CASSHKQGVTDTQYF.

The sample holds a few counts of this clone. V usage is TRBV28 and J usage is TRBJ2-7; 12 bases map to TRBD1. Germline V CDR1 and CDR2: MDHEN, SYDVKM. V shed 6 bases, J shed 4 bases, and the junction held 10 bases outside the gene matches. The CDR3 totals 16 residues. This CDR3 is CASRPHLGQGAYEQYF. The CDR3 DNA reads as TGTGCCAGCAGACCCCACCTGGGACAGGGGGCATACGAGCAGTACTTC.

The J gene is TRBJ2-1, the V gene TRBV5-4, with 9 bases lining up with TRBD1. J gave up 2 bases and V 4 bases, and 4 bases lay outside the gene matches. There are 15 residues in the CDR3. The germline V gene encodes CDR1 SGHNT and CDR2 YYREEE (reference sequence). The chain's CDR3 is CASSPQGAPYNEQFF. The DNA for the CDR3 is TGTGCCAGCAGCCCACAGGGGGCACCCTACAATGAGCAGTTCTTC.

V gene TRBV21-1 combines with J gene TRBJ2-1; the D call of TRBD2 is as the table states it, not checked on the DNA. TRBV21-1 is designated a pseudogene. The CDR3 extends over 16 amino acids. CDR3 DNA: TGTGCCAGCAGCAAAGTTCGAGCGGGAGAAAAGAATGAGCAGTTCTTC. This codes for CASSKVRAGEKNEQFF.

This chain uses TRBV6-4 with TRBJ2-3, with 7 bases identical to TRBD1. The CDR3 loop spans 16 amino acids. CDR1 and CDR2 (germline): MRHNA, SNTAGT. Trimming removed 5 bases from V and 6 bases from J; junction bases left unmatched: 14. CDR3 sequence: CASSITGVMSPDTQYF. CDR3 nucleotide sequence: TGTGCCAGCAGTATTACAGGGGTAATGAGTCCGGATACGCAGTATTTT.

The chain employs TRBV7-3 and TRBJ1-6, with D possibly being TRBD1 (6 bases). V was pared by 2 bases and J by 8 bases, with 13 bases between. The CDR3 length is 15 residues. Germline lookup yields CDR1 SGHTA and CDR2 FQGTGA. The CDR3 sequence is CASSLAAGGDSPLHF. The CDR3 nucleotides read TGTGCCAGCAGCTTAGCAGCGGGGGGCGATTCACCCCTCCACTTT. Based on the CDR3 plus reference TRBV7-3 and TRBJ1-6, the full variable domain is GAGVSQTPSNKVTEKGKYVELRCDPISGHTALYWYRQSLGQGPEFLIYFQGTGAADDSGLPNDRFFAVRPEGSVSTLKIQRTERGDSAVYLCASSLAAGGDSPLHFGNGTRLTVT.